Below are 8 T cell receptor beta chains sequenced from a single sample in a study of cytomegalovirus exposure and HLA in healthy donors. PCR used 60 Vbeta primers and 13 Jbeta primers. Libraries were prepared by immunoSEQ multiplex PCR; TCRdb keeps only in-frame clonotypes and omits some of them. The table records 200,000 or so clones, around 83% of them present only once. The sample comprised PBMCs. All receptors come from a girl aged 10-17 years in good health and CMV-seronegative.

The J gene is TRBJ1-1, the V gene TRBV28; D might be TRBD1 (6 bases). The CDR3 has 18 amino acids. Trimming took off 9 bases at V and 4 bases at J, with 30 bases between the two ends. The V gene's germline CDR1 is MDHEN and CDR2 SYDVKM. CDR3 nucleotide sequence: TGTGCCAGTCCGACCACAGGGAGCCGGCATATCGAGGGCACTGAAGCTTTCTTT. Encoded protein: CASPTTGSRHIEGTEAFF.

The chain carries TRBV15 and TRBJ1-4; the D is unclear. V was cut by 0 bases and J by 4 bases, with 9 bases left in between. Germline-derived CDR1 and CDR2 are LNHNV and YYDKDF (reference sequence). The length of the CDR3 is 15 residues. CDR3 sequence (DNA): TGTGCCACCAGCAGAGATACGGTGGTTAATGAAAAACTGTTTTTT. It encodes CATSRDTVVNEKLFF.

The genes are TRBV19 and TRBJ2-3, with 8 positions matching TRBD2. This CDR3 spans 14 amino acids. Germline CDR1 LNHDA, CDR2 SQIVND (reference sequence). V was pared by 4 bases and J by 2 bases, with 2 bases of the junction left unmatched. For the CDR3, the DNA is TGTGCCAGTAGTACTGGACTAGCCACAGATACGCAGTATTTT. Amino acids: CASSTGLATDTQYF.

V is TRBV11-2 and J is TRBJ1-1; 9 bases are shared with TRBD1. CDR1 and CDR2 from the germline V gene are SGHAT and FQNNGV. The CDR3 runs to 14 residues. The J segment lost 7 bases and the V segment lost 3 bases, leaving 6 bases of the junction unmatched. In DNA, the CDR3 is TGTGCCAGCAGCTTGGCGACAGGGGGATATGAAGCTTTCTTT. It specifies CASSLATGGYEAFF.

The chain employs TRBV30 and TRBJ1-5, with D perhaps TRBD1 (5 bases). The CDR3 is 15 residues long. Germline V gene sequence: CDR1 GTSNPN, CDR2 SVGIG (reference sequence). Trimming shortened V by 3 bases and J by 0 bases, and 12 bases separated the two germline ends. The CDR3 spells CAWRPKGSSNQPQHF. The DNA of the CDR3 is TGTGCCTGGAGGCCCAAGGGGTCTAGCAATCAGCCCCAGCATTTT.

The DNA for the CDR3 is TGTGCCAGCAGTGCCCCGGGACTAGCGGCCAATACGCAGTATTTT. Translated: CASSAPGLAANTQYF. The gene calls are TRBV6-5 and TRBJ2-3; 11 bases align to TRBD2. The trim removed 5 bases at V and 7 bases at J, leaving 8 bases unmatched. CDR3 length equals 15 residues. Germline CDR1 and CDR2: MNHEY and SVGAGI.

This clone appeared a single time. The V gene is TRBV28, the J gene TRBJ2-6; 7 bases agree with TRBD1. This CDR3 contains 18 residues. From germline, CDR1 is MDHEN and CDR2 SYDVKM. The trim removed 5 bases at V and 0 bases at J, leaving 10 bases unmatched. The CDR3 bases are TGTGCCAGCAGTATAGGGACAGCTCGTACCTCTGGGGCCAACGTCCTGACTTTC. Protein product: CASSIGTARTSGANVLTF.

The genes are TRBV4-2 and TRBJ1-2; D perhaps matches TRBD1 (5 bases). With 2 bases removed from V and 1 base from J, the gap between germline ends came to 17 bases. The length of the CDR3 is 17 residues. Germline-derived CDR1 and CDR2 are LGHNA and YNFKEQ. As DNA, the CDR3 is TGTGCCAGCAGCCAATCTCACCTTGGACAAAATAACTATGGCTACACCTTC. Protein sequence: CASSQSHLGQNNYGYTF.